The entry below describes one T cell receptor beta chain. Its antigen remains unidentified. A J-beta primer mix and a sample-barcoded 5' primer were used in a second PCR of about 7 to 12 cycles. Researchers report that a template-switch adaptor with 12 random nucleotides tagged each cDNA molecule. MiXCR was run by TCRdb on the 5' RACE reads, yielding one entry per CDR3 protein. This sample has some 1.1 million distinct CDR3 sequences; around two fifths occur once, and the top ten carry over 10%. This sample is drawn from a study of blood T cells in healthy people across ages. Whole-study results and caveats: Donor CMV infection status was unknown, possibly confounding age-related changes in expanded clonotypes. Naive T cell percentage showed a strong correlation with TCR beta diversity.

CDR1 is DFQATT and CDR2 is SNEGSKA in the germline V gene (reference sequence). The CDR3 has 13 amino acids. The ends lost 6 bases at V and 2 bases at J; junction bases unmatched: 5. The chain employs TRBV20-1 and TRBJ1-1; TRBD1 agrees at 8 bases. The sequenced sample was blood. The receptor was isolated from a man between 18 and 35 years old in good health. For the CDR3, the DNA is TGCAGTGCCCCAGGGGGCCCTAACACTGAAGCTTTCTTT. Its translation is CSAPGGPNTEAFF.